This passage covers 13 T cell receptor beta chains from one sample sequenced in a study of blood T cell repertoires in COVID-19. The method was immunoSEQ multiplex PCR; TCRdb's version includes in-frame clones alone and lacks a portion of them. The sample consists of 250,000 to 350,000 clones, 90% of them appearing once. The sample was PBMCs or T cells enriched from blood (not recorded which). These receptors were taken from a woman under 30 with acute COVID-19.

The genes are TRBV11-2 and TRBJ2-1; 9 nucleotides match TRBD2. V lost 2 bases to trimming and J lost 8 bases; unmatched junction nucleotides: 13. Germline lookup yields CDR1 SGHAT and CDR2 FQNNGV. CDR3 length: 17 amino acids. Here the CDR3 DNA reads TGTGCCAGCAGCTTATTCGGTAGTAGCGGGGGCCCCGATGAGCAGTTCTTC. Its translation: CASSLFGSSGGPDEQFF.

CDR3 in amino acids: CASSLAPSGVNEQFF. The CDR3 DNA follows: TGCGCCAGCAGCTTGGCCCCTAGCGGGGTGAATGAGCAGTTCTTC. J is TRBJ2-1 and V is TRBV5-1; 9 bases fit TRBD2. V shed 0 bases, J shed 7 bases, and the junction held 5 bases outside the gene matches. This CDR3 is 15 amino acids long. The V gene's germline CDR1 is SGHRS and CDR2 YFSETQ.

The chain combines TRBV27 with TRBJ2-3; D unresolved. The CDR3 extends over 14 amino acids. V was trimmed by 2 bases and J by 2 bases, leaving 8 bases between them. Germline-derived CDR1 and CDR2 are MNHEY and SMNVEV (reference sequence). The CDR3 is CASSLAEITDTQYF. CDR3 bases: TGTGCCAGCAGTTTAGCGGAAATCACAGATACGCAGTATTTT.

The J gene is TRBJ2-7, the V gene TRBV5-1; D is ambiguous. V lost 3 bases and J 6 bases, leaving 13 bases between the germline ends. Germline V lookup: CDR1 SGHRS, CDR2 YFSETQ. The CDR3 covers 13 residues. The CDR3 bases are TGCGCCAGCAGCTGGCTCAGCGCCCCCGAGCAGTACTTC. Residues: CASSWLSAPEQYF.

The chain carries TRBV5-1 and TRBJ1-1; no reliable D call. The CDR3 extends over 13 amino acids. Germline loops: CDR1 SGHRS, CDR2 YFSETQ. Trimming took off 4 bases at V and 1 base at J, with 8 bases between the two ends. CDR3 in DNA: TGCGCCAGCAGCCTAGCGGCGAACACTGAAGCTTTCTTT. Amino acids: CASSLAANTEAFF. Based on the CDR3 plus reference TRBV5-1 and TRBJ1-1, the full variable domain is KAGVTQTPRYLIKTRGQQVTLSCSPISGHRSVSWYQQTPGQGLQFLFEYFSETQRNKGNFPGRFSGRQFSNSRSEMNVSTLELGDSALYLCASSLAANTEAFFGQGTRLTVV.

The chain recombines TRBV9 with TRBJ2-5, with 15 positions matching TRBD2. J lost 1 base, V lost 1 base, and 5 bases had no gene match. Germline V gives CDR1 SGDLS, CDR2 YYNGEE. This CDR3 has 18 residues. The CDR3 sequence is CASSVWGLAGGPQETQYF. CDR3 DNA: TGTGCCAGCAGCGTATGGGGACTAGCGGGAGGTCCCCAAGAGACCCAGTACTTC.

V usage is TRBV28 and J usage is TRBJ2-7; tentative D call: TRBD2 (5 bases). This CDR3 comprises 14 residues. Germline CDR1 MDHEN, CDR2 SYDVKM. Trimming shortened V by 6 bases and J by 5 bases, and 17 bases separated the two germline ends. The CDR3 protein is CASSMYGNYDEQYF. CDR3 sequence (DNA): TGTGCCAGCAGCATGTACGGGAACTACGACGAGCAGTACTTC.

The genes are TRBV7-2 and TRBJ1-3; no clear D. The CDR3 is made up of 15 amino acids. The germline V and J ends were trimmed by 2 bases and 1 base, with 9 bases remaining between them. Per germline, CDR1 SGHTA and CDR2 FQGNSA. CDR3 sequence: CASSLSGRSGNTIYF. The CDR3 nucleotides are TGTGCCAGCAGCTTATCGGGGAGGTCTGGAAACACCATATATTTT.

The chain uses TRBV24-1 and TRBJ1-2; D remains ambiguous. V lost 3 bases to trimming and J lost 8 bases, with 9 bases between them. Germline CDR1 reads KGHDR; CDR2 reads SFDVKD. This CDR3 contains 12 residues. DNA of the CDR3: TGTGCCACCAGTGATGACGACTTGGGCTACACCTTC. Amino acid sequence: CATSDDDLGYTF.

In its sample, this clone was seen a few times. The V call is TRBV5-4, the J call TRBJ1-2; no definite D call. CDR1 SGHNT and CDR2 YYREEE come from the germline V gene (reference sequence). The CDR3 is 13 residues long. The V and J ends lost 3 bases and 2 bases respectively, with 8 bases between them. The CDR3 loop reads CASSWLPNYGYTF. The CDR3 DNA follows: TGTGCCAGCAGCTGGCTCCCGAACTATGGCTACACCTTC.

This chain links TRBV28 with TRBJ2-3, with 12 bases that match TRBD2. This CDR3 is built from 15 residues. Germline CDR1 is MDHEN and CDR2 is SYDVKM. The V segment lost 5 bases and the J segment 3 bases; nucleotides outside the gene matches: 3. For the CDR3, the DNA is TGTGCCAGCAGTCCTAGCGGGAGGGATACAGATACGCAGTATTTT. Protein product: CASSPSGRDTDTQYF. The full variable domain, completed using reference TRBV28 and TRBJ2-3, is DVKVTQSSRYLVKRTGEKVFLECVQDMDHENMFWYRQDPGLGLRLIYFSYDVKMKEKGDIPEGYSVSREKKERFSLILESASTNQTSMYLCASSPSGRDTDTQYFGPGTRLTVL.

With regard to this clone: The identical CDR3 is also encoded by other nucleotide sequences in the sample. V usage is TRBV18 and J usage is TRBJ1-5, with 7 bases that match TRBD1. The CDR3 extends over 14 amino acids. Losses at the gene ends were 4 bases for V and 3 bases for J; bases not matched to a gene: 3. Germline CDR1 reads KGHSH; CDR2 reads LQKENI. This CDR3 is CASSLGQDNQPQHF. For the CDR3, the DNA is TGTGCCAGCTCACTCGGACAGGACAATCAGCCCCAGCATTTT.

The V call is TRBV6-1, the J call TRBJ1-4, with 7 bases identical to TRBD1. There are 15 residues in the CDR3. V lost 3 bases to trimming and J lost 6 bases; unmatched junction nucleotides: 7. Germline CDR1 is MNHNS and CDR2 is SASEGT. The chain's CDR3 is CASSDGGQGDEKLFF. Written as DNA, the CDR3 is TGTGCCAGCAGTGACGGTGGTCAGGGGGATGAAAAACTGTTTTTT.